A single sample is the source of the 22 T cell receptor beta chains below, sequenced in a study of Ad26.COV2.S vaccination and SARS-CoV-2 variants. The treatment: approximately 18 received Ad26.COV2.S at low or high dose, single or two shots; about 5 received placebo; per-sample allocation not given. Day 63 after the first injection of vaccine or placebo was the sampling time. Only in-frame clones appear in the TCRdb table, and some are missing; sequencing was by immunoSEQ multiplex PCR. The table includes about 400,000 clones, approximately 88% detected once. The source material was peripheral blood, sampled in a trial of Ad26.COV2.S vaccine versus placebo. The receptors shown here come from a person between 18 and 65 years old who received the Ad26.COV2.S COVID-19 vaccine or a placebo.

The rearrangement links TRBV9 to TRBJ1-2; 9 bases are a match to TRBD1. The V and J ends lost 0 bases and 4 bases, in that order; junction bases with no gene match: 19. The CDR3 sequence is 20 residues long. Looked up from germline, CDR1 is SGDLS and CDR2 is YYNGEE. CDR3 DNA: TGTGCCAGCAGCGTAGCCTCCCGACTCGACCGGGACAGGGACATCTATGGCTACACCTTC. Its protein product is CASSVASRLDRDRDIYGYTF.

The genes are TRBV4-1 and TRBJ1-1, with TRBD1 as a possible D gene (5 bases). The CDR3 contains 14 residues. V was cut by 2 bases and J by 1 base, with 8 bases left in between. Germline assignment: CDR1 MGHRA and CDR2 YSYEKL. The CDR3 DNA sequence: TGCGCCAGCAGCCAATCACAGGAGAACACTGAAGCTTTCTTT. The encoded protein is CASSQSQENTEAFF.

This chain links TRBV5-6 with TRBJ2-7, with no clear D. The CDR3 has 12 residues. Trimming took 0 bases from V and 5 from J, leaving 6 bases between them. CDR1 SGHDT and CDR2 YYEEEE come from the germline V gene. Here the CDR3 reads CASSLGSDEQYF. The CDR3, as DNA: TGTGCCAGCAGCTTGGGAAGTGACGAGCAGTACTTC.

V usage is TRBV7-9 and J usage is TRBJ2-5; 7 bases match TRBD1. V shed 4 bases, J shed 5 bases, and the junction held 13 bases outside the gene matches. The CDR3 has 16 residues. Germline V gene sequence: CDR1 SEHNR, CDR2 FQNEAQ (reference sequence). The CDR3: CASSWTGDVEAETQYF. Here the CDR3 DNA reads TGTGCCAGCAGCTGGACAGGCGATGTGGAGGCGGAGACCCAGTACTTC. The whole variable domain, filled in from reference TRBV7-9 and TRBJ2-5, reads DTGVSQNPRHKITKRGQNVTFRCDPISEHNRLYWYRQTLGQGPEFLTYFQNEAQLEKSRLLSDRFSAERPKGSFSTLEIQRTEQGDSAMYLCASSWTGDVEAETQYFGPGTRLLVL.

V gene TRBV10-3 combines with J gene TRBJ2-7; 11 bases are a match to TRBD1. From germline, CDR1 is ENHRY and CDR2 SYGVKD. The ends lost 10 bases at V and 3 bases at J; junction bases unmatched: 8. The CDR3 totals 14 residues. CDR3 amino acids: CATLGQGESYEQYF. The CDR3, as DNA: TGTGCCACACTGGGACAGGGGGAGAGCTACGAGCAGTACTTC.

This chain connects TRBV11-2 to TRBJ2-5; D might be TRBD2 (5 bases). CDR3 length equals 14 residues. From germline, CDR1 is SGHAT and CDR2 FQNNGV. V was cut by 6 bases and J by 5 bases, with 16 bases left in between. The CDR3 protein is CASRPAGVTETQYF. The CDR3 DNA sequence: TGTGCCAGCAGGCCCGCCGGGGTGACGGAGACCCAGTACTTC.

This rearrangement joins TRBV16 to TRBJ2-2, with D possibly being TRBD2 (6 bases). Germline V gene sequence: CDR1 KGHSY, CDR2 FQNENV. Deletions cut 5 bases from V and 6 bases from J, with 10 bases between. This CDR3 spans 13 amino acids. Here the CDR3 DNA reads TGTGCCAGCAGCGGGAGGAGGGCCGGGGAGCTGTTTTTT. Translated: CASSGRRAGELFF.

This clone was found once. The chain carries TRBV19 and TRBJ1-1; D is unclear. The V end lost 2 bases, the J end lost 6 bases, and 16 bases lay between the germline ends. The CDR3 is 15 amino acids. CDR1 and CDR2 from the germline V gene are LNHDA and SQIVND (reference sequence). In nucleotides, the CDR3 is TGTGCCAGTAGTATACTCATGGGGAGGACCCCTGAAGCTTTCTTT. Translated: CASSILMGRTPEAFF.

The gene calls are TRBV28 and TRBJ1-5; TRBD1 matches 9 bases. The germline V gene encodes CDR1 MDHEN and CDR2 SYDVKM. V was pared by 2 bases and J by 6 bases, with 5 bases of the junction left unmatched. The CDR3 sequence is 15 residues long. CDR3: CASSLEGQGIQPQHF. Written as DNA, the CDR3 is TGTGCCAGCAGTTTAGAGGGACAGGGAATTCAGCCCCAGCATTTT.

The chain carries TRBV7-9 and TRBJ1-2; TRBD1 matches 8 bases. The germline CDR1 and CDR2 sequences are SEHNR and FQNEAQ (reference sequence). With 5 bases clipped from V and 4 bases from J, the junction kept 12 bases outside the gene matches. This CDR3 comprises 16 residues. The CDR3 region is CASSPGQGGWSYGYTF. The CDR3 DNA sequence: TGTGCCAGCAGCCCCGGACAGGGCGGATGGAGCTATGGCTACACCTTC.

The V call is TRBV5-1, the J call TRBJ2-7; 7 bases line up with TRBD1. The CDR3 consists of 13 residues. The germline V gene has CDR1 SGHRS and CDR2 YFSETQ. Germline trimming cut 4 bases from V and 5 bases from J; bases unmatched to any gene: 6. The CDR3, as DNA: TGCGCCAGCAGCGCTACAGGGGTCCACGAGCAGTACTTC. Translating it yields CASSATGVHEQYF.

The chain uses TRBV10-3 and TRBJ1-5; D perhaps matches TRBD1 (5 bases). V was cut by 2 bases and J by 0 bases, with 17 bases left in between. Germline V gene lookup returns CDR1 ENHRY and CDR2 SYGVKD. CDR3 length: 18 amino acids. The CDR3: CAISERFTTVYSNQPQHF. CDR3 in DNA: TGTGCCATCAGTGAGCGGTTTACGACAGTCTATAGCAATCAGCCCCAGCATTTT.

The table lists this clone with a few counts. The V gene is TRBV29-1, the J gene TRBJ1-2; maybe TRBD1 (6 bases). V lost 4 bases, J lost 5 bases, and 17 bases lay in between. CDR3 size: 14 residues. Germline assignment: CDR1 SQVTM and CDR2 ANQGSEA. This chain's CDR3 is CSVAGRGRGYGYTF. The CDR3 coding sequence is TGCAGCGTTGCTGGCCGCGGGAGGGGGTATGGCTACACCTTC.

Here the CDR3 DNA reads TGCAGTGCTAGTGGGACGGCTGATGAAGCTTTCTTT. This sequence encodes CSASGTADEAFF. The chain couples TRBV20-1 to TRBJ1-1; a weak D match, TRBD1 (5 bases). The CDR3 totals 12 residues. V lost 3 bases to trimming and J lost 7 bases, with 12 bases between them. Germline V gene lookup returns CDR1 DFQATT and CDR2 SNEGSKA (reference sequence).

This chain connects TRBV19 to TRBJ1-1; 9 bases agree with TRBD1. Unmatched junction bases numbered 9, after V lost 4 bases and J lost 0 bases. Germline CDR1 is LNHDA and CDR2 is SQIVND (reference sequence). The CDR3 runs to 17 residues. The CDR3 DNA is TGTGCCAGTAGTAGACAGGGGGACGGAGTCATGAACACTGAAGCTTTCTTT. Its translation is CASSRQGDGVMNTEAFF.

This chain's CDR3 is CATSGGSTYEQYF. As DNA, the CDR3 is TGTGCCACCAGTGGGGGGAGTACCTACGAGCAGTACTTC. The chain is built from TRBV24-1 and TRBJ2-7; either TRBD1 or TRBD2 may supply D (5 bases each). Germline loops: CDR1 KGHDR, CDR2 SFDVKD. V was clipped by 5 bases and J by 2 bases, with 9 bases between them. This CDR3 has 13 residues.

The V gene is TRBV4-2, the J gene TRBJ2-7; no clear D. The germline V and J ends were trimmed by 1 base and 0 bases, with 10 bases remaining between them. Germline lookup yields CDR1 LGHNA and CDR2 YNFKEQ. The CDR3 consists of 15 residues. The CDR3 DNA reads TGTGCCAGCAGCCAAGCTGGTATTGTCTCCTACGAGCAGTACTTC. Translation: CASSQAGIVSYEQYF.

This CDR3 reads CASSGGRNYGYTF. The DNA of the CDR3 is TGTGCCAGCAGTGGGGGACGGAACTATGGCTACACCTTC. V usage is TRBV25-1 and J usage is TRBJ1-2; a possible D gene is TRBD1 (5 bases). Germline CDR1 and CDR2: MGHDK and SYGVNS. Trimming took off 4 bases at V and 2 bases at J, with 8 bases between the two ends. The CDR3 is 13 amino acids.

This chain links TRBV29-1 with TRBJ2-7; 8 nucleotides line up with TRBD2. V shed 2 bases and J 0 bases; nucleotides not matched to a gene: 9. The CDR3 consists of 16 residues. Germline V CDR1 and CDR2: SQVTM, ANQGSEA. The CDR3, as DNA: TGCAGCGTTGAAATGTGGAGCGGGGGTTCCTCCTACGAGCAGTACTTC. It encodes CSVEMWSGGSSYEQYF.

The V call is TRBV27, the J call TRBJ1-2; possible D gene TRBD1, 5 bases. The V gene lost 3 bases and the J gene lost 10 bases, with 18 bases spanning the gap. Germline loops: CDR1 MNHEY, CDR2 SMNVEV (reference sequence). The CDR3 extends over 14 amino acids. This CDR3 reads CASSLAGFSSAYTF. The CDR3 DNA sequence: TGTGCCAGCAGTTTGGCAGGGTTTAGCTCGGCCTACACCTTC.

The CDR3 loop is CASSQDGLAGGVQYF. The CDR3, as DNA: TGCGCCAGCAGCCAAGACGGACTAGCGGGGGGGGTGCAGTATTTT. This chain joins TRBV4-1 and TRBJ2-3, with TRBD2 matching 15 bases. J was trimmed by 11 bases and V by 0 bases; bases with no gene match: 3. The CDR3 totals 15 residues. Germline V gives CDR1 MGHRA, CDR2 YSYEKL.

Remarks on this clone: The junction departs from germline at one end; a sequencing error may be responsible. The V gene is TRBV11-3, the J gene TRBJ2-7; D remains unclear. The CDR3 has 12 amino acids. Germline CDR1 and CDR2: SGHNT and YENEEA. The CDR3 DNA is TGTGCCAGCAGCCTAGAGTCTGGCGAGCAGTACTTC. Translating it yields CASSLESGEQYF. The entire variable domain, with the rest obtained from reference TRBV11-3 and TRBJ2-7, is as follows: EAGVVQSPRYKIIEKKQPVAFWCNPISGHNTLYWYLQNLGQGPELLIRYENEEAVDDSQLPKDRFSAERLKGVDSTLKIQPAELGDSAVYLCASSLESGEQYFGPGTRLTVT.